The 9 T cell receptor beta chains below all came from one sample that was sequenced in a study of blood T cells in healthy people across ages. PCR was performed a second time for about 7 to 12 cycles using a sample-barcoded 5' primer and a J-beta primer mix. TCRdb independently ran MiXCR on the 5' RACE reads; one entry per CDR3 protein. In the table there are roughly 1.5 million distinct CDR3 sequences, 42% of which are singletons. Source material: blood. The origin of the receptors is a young woman in good health.

The chain recombines TRBV20-1 with TRBJ1-4, with unresolved D. The CDR3 covers 13 residues. The V gene lost 4 bases and the J gene lost 7 bases, with 13 bases spanning the gap. Germline V gene sequence: CDR1 DFQATT, CDR2 SNEGSKA (reference sequence). In nucleotides, the CDR3 is TGCAGTGCTACTGTGCGAGTAAGTGAAAAACTGTTTTTT. Its protein is CSATVRVSEKLFF.

V gene TRBV5-6 combines with J gene TRBJ2-7, with D perhaps being TRBD1 or TRBD2 (5 bases each). Germline lookup yields CDR1 SGHDT and CDR2 YYEEEE. The CDR3 extends over 15 amino acids. V lost 5 bases to trimming and J lost 0 bases, with 15 bases between them. CDR3 residues: CASRTRDPISYEQYF. Written as DNA, the CDR3 is TGTGCCAGCAGAACCCGGGACCCCATCTCCTACGAGCAGTACTTC.

This clonotype was recorded a few times. This sequence joins TRBV7-9 and TRBJ2-5; weak D call: TRBD2 (6 bases). The DNA end is more similar to TRBJ2-7, so the J call may be wrong. The CDR3 covers 13 residues. Per the germline V gene, CDR1 is SEHNR and CDR2 is FQNEAQ (reference sequence). The CDR3 sequence: CASSILGTHEQYF. CDR3 coding DNA: TGTGCCAGCAGTATCTTAGGGACTCACGAGCAGTACTTC.

This chain connects TRBV11-3 to TRBJ1-1; D is unresolved. Germline-derived CDR1 and CDR2 are SGHNT and YENEEA. V lost 0 bases, J lost 8 bases, and 16 bases lay in between. The CDR3 spans 15 residues. The CDR3: CASSLEGQNIHEAFF. CDR3 bases: TGTGCCAGCAGCTTAGAAGGCCAGAATATACACGAAGCTTTCTTT.

This clonotype turned up a few times. The chain couples TRBV7-9 to TRBJ2-1, with D hard to call. CDR1 SEHNR and CDR2 FQNEAQ come from the germline V gene (reference sequence). This CDR3 comprises 14 residues. Deletions cut 1 base from V and 8 bases from J, with 12 bases between. This CDR3 reads CASSLVLGRHEQFF. DNA of the CDR3: TGTGCCAGCAGCTTAGTTTTAGGGCGTCATGAGCAGTTCTTC.

The chain combines TRBV7-2 with TRBJ2-5; the D gene is possibly TRBD1 (5 bases). Per the germline V gene, CDR1 is SGHTA and CDR2 is FQGNSA. The CDR3 has 15 residues. V gave up 1 base and J gave up 5 bases, with 14 bases separating them. CDR3: CASSLDSGAEETQYF. Written as DNA, the CDR3 is TGTGCCAGCAGCTTAGACAGTGGGGCGGAGGAGACCCAGTACTTC.

V gene TRBV24-1 combines with J gene TRBJ2-1; 9 bases line up with TRBD2. V was pared by 3 bases and J by 9 bases, with 8 bases of the junction left unmatched. This CDR3 region has 15 residues. Germline CDR1 is KGHDR and CDR2 is SFDVKD. CDR3 amino acids: CATSDGASGNREQFF. For the CDR3, the DNA is TGTGCCACCAGTGATGGGGCTAGCGGGAACCGTGAGCAGTTCTTC.

Comment on this clonotype: At one boundary the junction diverges from the germline segment, which might be a read error. The CDR3 here is CASSPGTSGRAYNEQLF. In DNA form, the CDR3 reads TGTGCCAGCAGCCCAGGGACTAGCGGGAGGGCTTACAATGAGCAGTTATTC. V and J are TRBV7-2 and TRBJ2-1; 16 bases are shared with TRBD2. The CDR3 contains 17 residues. The V gene's germline CDR1 is SGHTA and CDR2 FQGNSA.

As for this clonotype: The junction departs from germline at one end; a sequencing error may be responsible. The gene calls are TRBV7-2 and TRBJ1-1; D perhaps matches TRBD1 (5 bases). Per the germline V gene, CDR1 is SGHTA and CDR2 is FQGNSA. This CDR3 comprises 15 residues. CDR3 in amino acids: CASSSWGVRNTGAFF. CDR3 nucleotides: TGTGCCAGCAGCTCCTGGGGGGTACGGAACACTGGAGCTTTCTTT. Variable domain in full (rest from reference TRBV7-2 and TRBJ1-1): GAGVSQSPSNKVTEKGKDVELRCDPISGHTALYWYRQSLGQGLEFLIYFQGNSAPDKSGLPSDRFSAERTGGSVSTLTIQRTQQEDSAVYLCASSSWGVRNTGAFFGQGTRLTVV.